This T cell receptor beta chain was recovered during a study of blood T cell repertoires in COVID-19. Whole-study context: Sites in the United States, Italy and Spain provided acute and convalescent COVID-19 samples. Sources were T cells, B-cell-depleted T cells, or PBMCs; the material itself was cDNA or gDNA.

Authors' analysis steps: Estimates of nucleated cell counts were drawn from the amplification of reference gene primers. Repertoires were generated with immunoSEQ multiplex PCR, while TCRdb's copy carries only in-frame clones and drops some. The V and J calls and clone size are taken from that table; D and trimming were inferred from the DNA. The repertoire holds fewer than 120,000 clones, with 88% as singletons. The CDR3 has 15 residues. The V and J ends lost 0 bases and 4 bases, in that order; junction bases with no gene match: 4. Germline CDR1 MNHEY, CDR2 SMNVEV (reference sequence). The receptor's source is a woman aged 45-65 years with acute or convalescent COVID-19. This chain links TRBV27 with TRBJ2-7; 9 bases fit TRBD1. Sequencing input: peripheral blood. CDR3 sequence: CASSLSGTGRYEQYF. The CDR3 DNA follows: TGTGCCAGCAGTTTATCGGGGACAGGGAGATACGAGCAGTACTTC.